Listed below are T cell receptor beta chains from one sample, sequenced in a study of shared clonotypes between healthy human individuals. Only in-frame clones appear in the TCRdb table, and some are missing; sequencing was by immunoSEQ multiplex PCR. This table has about 2.1 million clones, approximately 94% appearing once. The sequenced sample was naive CD8+ T cells from PBMCs. Receptors originate from a young man in good health. Some clones in this sample may be carry-over from other donors' samples. Both conserved end residues are part of each CDR3. A D gene is named only where the DNA matches it firmly. Rows may omit the clone size; those that give it use once, few, many or a size class.

V gene	D gene	J gene	CDR3 length	clone size	CDR3 DNA	CDR3 protein
TRBV5-4	TRBD2	TRBJ2-7	16	.	TGTGCCAGCAGCTTAAAGCGGGAGTGGAGCTCCTACGAGCAGTACTTC	CASSLKREWSSYEQYF
TRBV28	TRBD1	TRBJ1-1	14	.	TGTGCCAGCAGTTTTATGACAGGGATCACTGAAGCTTTCTTT	CASSFMTGITEAFF
TRBV5-1	.	TRBJ2-3	16	.	TGCGCCAGCAGCTTCCCGGGAGCGACCCTGGGGGATACGCAGTATTTT	CASSFPGATLGDTQYF
TRBV9	.	TRBJ2-1	14	once	TGTGCCAGCAGCGCAATGGGCTCCTACAATGAGCAGTTCTTC	CASSAMGSYNEQFF
TRBV29-1	TRBD1	TRBJ2-2	14	.	TGCAGCGTTGTGTGGTTAGGGGGCGCGGGGGAGCTGTTTTTT	CSVVWLGGAGELFF
TRBV30	.	TRBJ2-1	17	.	TGTGCCTGGAGTGCCAAATTCCCTGCCGAGGGGTACAATGAGCAGTTCTTC	CAWSAKFPAEGYNEQFF
TRBV5-6	.	TRBJ2-7	12	.	TGTGCCAGCAGCTTGGACGGGGGCCCGCATTACTTC	CASSLDGGPHYF
TRBV4-1	.	TRBJ2-2	14	.	TGCGCCAGCAGATCCCAGGGGCACACCGGGGAGCTGTTTTTT	CASRSQGHTGELFF
TRBV19	.	TRBJ2-5	19	once	TGTGCCAGTAGTATAGATCTCCCAGGGACCGGTAGATACCAAGAGACCCAGTACTTC	CASSIDLPGTGRYQETQYF
TRBV9	TRBD1	TRBJ2-1	16	once	TGTGCCAGCAGCGTAGATCTAAACAGGGGGATCGCTGAGCAGTTCTTC	CASSVDLNRGIAEQFF
TRBV7-9	TRBD1	TRBJ2-3	16	once	TGTGCCAGCAGCCCGGCTACAGGGGGCCACACAGATACGCAGTATTTT	CASSPATGGHTDTQYF
TRBV5-6	.	TRBJ2-7	14	.	TGTGCCAGCAGCCTACTGACAGCAGCCTACGAGCAGTACTTC	CASSLLTAAYEQYF
TRBV15	.	TRBJ2-1	13	.	TGTGCCACCAGCAGAGTTGACCGGGGTGAGCAGTTCTTC	CATSRVDRGEQFF
TRBV4-2	.	TRBJ1-2	19	.	TGTGCCAGCAGCCCGGGCGCAGCCGGACACTTGGCTATTAACTATGGCTACACCTTC	CASSPGAAGHLAINYGYTF
TRBV4-3	.	TRBJ2-7	13	.	TGCGCCAGCAGCCAAGATCGATGGGCCGAGCAGTACTTC	CASSQDRWAEQYF
TRBV19	.	TRBJ2-2	13	.	TGTGCCAGTAGTAGCCTGAACACCGGGGAGCTGTTTTTT	CASSSLNTGELFF
TRBV19	.	TRBJ1-1	13	once	TGTGCCAGTAGTATTACAAGCAGTGGTGAAGCTTTCTTT	CASSITSSGEAFF
TRBV27	.	TRBJ2-1	13	.	TGTGCCAGCAGTTTATCGTCAGGGGTTGAGCAGTTCTTC	CASSLSSGVEQFF
TRBV28	TRBD2	TRBJ2-5	18	.	TGTGCCAGCAGTTCCCCCCGGCTAGTGGGAGGGATTGTAGAGACCCAGTACTTC	CASSSPRLVGGIVETQYF
TRBV7-6	.	TRBJ2-1	15	once	TGTGCCAGCAGCTTAGTAGGCAACTCCTACAATGAGCAGTTCTTC	CASSLVGNSYNEQFF
TRBV5-5	.	TRBJ2-3	17	.	TGTGCCAGCAGCTTATCGGTAGGGCTCGGCGCTGCAGATACGCAGTATTTT	CASSLSVGLGAADTQYF
TRBV19	.	TRBJ1-2	14	.	TGTGCCAGTAGTATCTGGGACCTAAACTATGGCTACACCTTC	CASSIWDLNYGYTF
TRBV11-2	.	TRBJ1-4	14	.	TGTGCCAGCAGCTTAAGGCAGGGAGGTGAAAAACTGTTTTTT	CASSLRQGGEKLFF
TRBV29-1	TRBD2	TRBJ2-1	15	.	TGCAGCGCCGTAGGGACTAGCGGGAGCCCCAATGAGCAGTTCTTC	CSAVGTSGSPNEQFF
TRBV29-1	.	TRBJ1-1	11	.	TGCAGCGTTGAAGCAGGGTTTAGCACTTTCTTT	CSVEAGFSTFF
TRBV30	.	TRBJ2-7	12	.	TGTGCCTGGAGTACTGGGACGTACGAGCAGTACTTC	CAWSTGTYEQYF
TRBV4-1	TRBD1	TRBJ2-7	13	.	TGCGCCAGCAGCTTACGACAGGGTACCGAGCAGTACTTC	CASSLRQGTEQYF
TRBV7-2	.	TRBJ2-5	14	.	TGTGCCAGCAGCCTGCTCCACCCCAGGGAGACCCAGTACTTC	CASSLLHPRETQYF
TRBV9	.	TRBJ2-7	13	.	TGTGCCAGCAGCGTAGGCCCAGGCTACGAGCAGTACTTC	CASSVGPGYEQYF
TRBV14	.	TRBJ2-7	17	.	TGTGCCAGCAGCGAAGCGTCGGGGCTCCACTTTCCCCTCGAGCAGTACTTC	CASSEASGLHFPLEQYF
TRBV11-3	.	TRBJ2-1	18	.	TGTGCCAGCAGCAAAGGGGGGCCGGTTACCCCTCGCGGAAATGAGCAGTTCTTC	CASSKGGPVTPRGNEQFF
TRBV29-1	.	TRBJ2-3	9	.	TGCAGTAGCTGGGGACCGCAGTATTTT	CSSWGPQYF
TRBV28	TRBD2	TRBJ2-3	15	.	TGTGCCAGCAGTTTATTGACTAGCGGGAGTTTTACGCAGTATTTT	CASSLLTSGSFTQYF
TRBV7-9	.	TRBJ2-1	15	once	TGTGCCAGCAGCTTAGCGCCTAGGGGGTACAATGAGCAGTTCTTC	CASSLAPRGYNEQFF
TRBV29-1	TRBD2	TRBJ2-1	18	.	TGCAGCGTTGAAGAATGGAGCGGGAGGGCCGGCTCCTACAATGAGCAGTTCTTC	CSVEEWSGRAGSYNEQFF
TRBV7-9	.	TRBJ2-7	14	.	TGTGCCAGCAGCTTAGTCCCGGGGGCGAGCGAGCAGTACTTC	CASSLVPGASEQYF
TRBV25-1	TRBD1	TRBJ1-2	13	few	TGTGCCAGCAGTGACGGAGGGGGCTTTGGCTACACCTTC	CASSDGGGFGYTF
TRBV9	.	TRBJ2-7	14	.	TGTGCCAGCAGCGTAGAGGCGGCCTCCTACGAGCAGTACTTC	CASSVEAASYEQYF
TRBV15	.	TRBJ1-5	14	.	TGTGCCACCAGCAGAGTCGATAGCAATCAGCCCCAGCATTTT	CATSRVDSNQPQHF
TRBV14	.	TRBJ1-2	16	.	TGTGCCAGCAGCCAAGTGGGGGTTGGCAGGGTCTATGGCTACACCTTC	CASSQVGVGRVYGYTF
TRBV19	.	TRBJ1-1	13	.	TGTGCCAGTAGTGACAGCGCGAACACTGAAGCTTTCTTT	CASSDSANTEAFF
TRBV4-1	.	TRBJ1-5	15	once	TGCGCCAGCAGCCAAGAGAAGCCTAGGAATCAGCCCCAGCATTTT	CASSQEKPRNQPQHF
TRBV9	.	TRBJ2-7	17	once	TGTGCCAGCAGCGCAAACCCAGACCCCGCGGGGACCTACGAGCAGTACTTC	CASSANPDPAGTYEQYF
TRBV27	.	TRBJ2-7	12	few	TGTGCCAGCAGTTCCGGGTCTTACGAGCAGTACTTC	CASSSGSYEQYF
TRBV27	TRBD1	TRBJ1-4	14	.	TGTGCCAGCAGTCCTGGGACAGAAGATGAAAAACTGTTTTTT	CASSPGTEDEKLFF
TRBV9	TRBD2	TRBJ2-6	18	.	TGTGCCAGCAGGGGACTGACTAGCGGGGCTACTGGGGCCAACGTCCTGACTTTC	CASRGLTSGATGANVLTF
TRBV2	.	TRBJ1-5	16	.	TGTGCCAGCAGTGAGACAGGCCCGATAGACAATCAGCCCCAGCATTTT	CASSETGPIDNQPQHF
TRBV9	.	TRBJ1-4	14	.	TGTGCCAGCAGCGTAGACGAGGCTAATGAAAAACTGTTTTTT	CASSVDEANEKLFF
TRBV7-8	TRBD2	TRBJ2-2	16	once	TGTGCCAGCAGCCCATGGCGGGGGGAGAACACCGGGGAGCTGTTTTTT	CASSPWRGENTGELFF
TRBV15	TRBD1	TRBJ1-5	15	.	TGTGCCACCAGCCCGGTTGGGACAGGGTACCAGCCCCAGCATTTT	CATSPVGTGYQPQHF
TRBV9	.	TRBJ2-2	14	few	TGTGCCAGCAGCGTAGATTTAGGGGCCGGGGAGCTGTTTTTT	CASSVDLGAGELFF
TRBV27	.	TRBJ1-1	14	few	TGTGCCAGCAGTTTGACAGGTGGGAACACTGAAGCTTTCTTT	CASSLTGGNTEAFF
TRBV11-2	.	TRBJ2-7	11	.	TGTGCCAGCAGCTTAGGTTACAAGCAGTACTTC	CASSLGYKQYF